Below, 6 T cell receptor beta chains from the same sample are listed, as sequenced in a study of shared clonotypes between healthy human individuals. CD45RO-negative CD8 cells positively selected for CCR7 made up the naive population, which excluded terminally differentiated effector memory CD45RA+ cells. Profiled with immunoSEQ multiplex PCR; TCRdb holds only in-frame clones, not every one. The table lists roughly 570,000 clones, nearly 98% of them singletons. The specimen was naive CD8+ T cells sorted from blood. These receptors all come from a man aged 25-45 years in good health.

J is TRBJ2-1 and V is TRBV25-1; 10 bases are shared with TRBD2. The length of the CDR3 is 17 residues. V dropped 3 bases and J dropped 8; count of bases not matched to a gene: 13. Germline V gene lookup returns CDR1 MGHDK and CDR2 SYGVNS. The DNA for the CDR3 is TGTGCCAGCAGTGATTTGGGACTAGCGTGGGAGTCGGATGAGCAGTTCTTC. This codes for CASSDLGLAWESDEQFF.

This chain uses TRBV27 with TRBJ2-7; 8 bases align to TRBD1. The CDR3 length is 13 residues. The V segment lost 5 bases and the J segment 5 bases; nucleotides outside the gene matches: 5. In germline, CDR1 is MNHEY, CDR2 SMNVEV (reference sequence). The CDR3 sequence is CASSIAGGHEQYF. The CDR3 DNA reads as TGTGCCAGCAGTATCGCAGGGGGCCACGAGCAGTACTTC.

V and J are TRBV28 and TRBJ2-7; 10 bases are a match to TRBD2. Trimming removed 4 bases from V and 2 bases from J; junction bases left unmatched: 8. CDR1 and CDR2 from the germline V gene are MDHEN and SYDVKM. This CDR3 contains 16 residues. CDR3: CASSSSTSGEPYEQYF. CDR3 DNA: TGTGCCAGCAGTTCCTCCACTAGCGGGGAGCCCTACGAGCAGTACTTC.

This sequence joins TRBV4-1 and TRBJ1-2; D gene unclear. The CDR3 totals 15 residues. Germline V gene data show CDR1 as MGHRA and CDR2 as YSYEKL. The V and J ends lost 2 bases and 4 bases respectively, with 14 bases between them. For the CDR3, the DNA is TGCGCCAGCAGCCAAAGGGCCCCTGGCCCCTATGGCTACACCTTC. Translation: CASSQRAPGPYGYTF.

This rearrangement joins TRBV5-1 to TRBJ2-5; the D is unclear. This CDR3 region has 14 residues. Trimming removed 7 bases at V and 2 bases at J, with 15 bases between. The V gene's germline CDR1 is SGHRS and CDR2 YFSETQ. DNA for the CDR3: TGCGCCAGCGGGGTAGCCGACCTACAAGAGACCCAGTACTTC. Translation gives CASGVADLQETQYF.

About this clone: This same CDR3 is encoded by further DNA sequences in the sample. The rearrangement links TRBV7-9 to TRBJ2-7, with D unclear. Germline CDR1 SEHNR, CDR2 FQNEAQ (reference sequence). The V end lost 5 bases, the J end lost 4 bases, and 6 bases lay between the germline ends. The CDR3 runs to 11 residues. CDR3 nucleotide sequence: TGTGCCAGCAGCGTCGATTACGAGCAGTACTTC. Translation gives CASSVDYEQYF.